This TCR beta chain was retrieved from a study of T cell changes during pregnancy in multiple sclerosis. TCRdb's copy holds only in-frame clones and misses some; the assay was immunoSEQ multiplex PCR. The sample has some 68,000 clones, 91% seen once. CDR1 and CDR2 from the germline V gene are LGHNT and FRNRAP. V shed 2 bases and J shed 5 bases, with 10 bases lying between them. The CDR3 has 13 residues. The sequence derives from a female donor with multiple sclerosis, enrolled in a pregnancy study. The chain couples TRBV12-5 to TRBJ2-7; D may be TRBD1 (6 bases). The sample was peripheral blood, taken in the second trimester of pregnancy. The CDR3 DNA follows: TGTGCTAGTGGTTTGCAGGGGAGCCACGAGCAGTACTTC. This sequence encodes CASGLQGSHEQYF.